Listed below are T cell receptor beta chains from one sample, sequenced in a study of cytomegalovirus exposure and HLA in healthy donors. Sequencing used immunoSEQ multiplex PCR; TCRdb keeps in-frame clones, though not all of them. Of roughly 150,000 clones in the sample, 85% were seen once. The sample taken for sequencing was PBMCs. The receptors originated from a boy aged 2-9 years in good health and CMV-seronegative. Each CDR3 is given with its conserved first and last residue. Each record gives: V gene, D gene, clone size, J gene, CDR3 length, CDR3 protein, CDR3 DNA. A D gene is named only where the DNA matches it firmly. Clone size appears in some rows only: once, few, many, or a class for an expanded clone.

TRBV5-4	NA	NA	TRBJ1-1	15	CASSLGGRVVTEAFF	TGTGCCAGCAGCTTAGGGGGAAGGGTTGTCACTGAAGCTTTCTTT
TRBV5-1	NA	NA	TRBJ1-2	13	CASSLSQGYGYTF	TGCGCCAGCAGCTTGTCCCAGGGGTATGGCTACACCTTC
TRBV30	NA	NA	TRBJ1-5	15	CAWTLGTGSNQPQHF	TGTGCCTGGACTTTGGGCACGGGGAGCAATCAGCCCCAGCATTTT
TRBV4-1	TRBD2	NA	TRBJ2-7	18	CASSLNRPVAGKFYEQYF	TGCGCCAGCAGCCTGAACCGCCCCGTAGCGGGCAAATTCTACGAGCAGTACTTC
TRBV14	NA	NA	TRBJ2-1	17	CASSQDLFREPYNEQFF	TGTGCCAGCAGCCAAGATCTGTTCCGCGAACCCTACAATGAGCAGTTCTTC
TRBV28	NA	NA	TRBJ2-7	12	CASSSGLAEQYF	TGTGCCAGCAGTTCCGGTTTAGCCGAGCAGTACTTC
TRBV28	TRBD2	NA	TRBJ2-4	16	CASSLRAGVFGNIQYF	TGTGCCAGCAGTTTAAGAGCGGGAGTTTTCGGAAACATTCAGTACTTC
TRBV30	NA	NA	TRBJ1-1	12	CAWRGRGTEAFF	TGTGCCTGGAGGGGCAGGGGCACTGAAGCTTTCTTT
TRBV28	TRBD1	NA	TRBJ1-2	13	CASRMDRVAGYTF	TGTGCCAGCAGGATGGACAGGGTAGCGGGCTACACCTTC
TRBV29-1	TRBD1	once	TRBJ1-2	18	CSAHLPGSGTGTGDGYTF	TGCAGCGCGCATCTACCCGGATCCGGTACCGGGACAGGGGACGGCTACACCTTC
TRBV28	TRBD1	few	TRBJ2-7	15	CASSQTGWGQKEQYF	TGTGCCAGCTCTCAGACAGGGTGGGGGCAAAAGGAGCAGTACTTC
TRBV18	TRBD2	NA	TRBJ2-5	15	CASSPRLAGEGTQYF	TGTGCCAGCTCACCGAGACTAGCGGGAGAGGGGACCCAGTACTTC
TRBV6-1	TRBD2	NA	TRBJ2-3	15	CASSRLAGETNTQYF	TGTGCCAGCAGCAGACTAGCGGGGGAAACAAATACGCAGTATTTT
TRBV7-6	NA	few	TRBJ2-1	16	CASSSNRFDSYNEQFF	TGTGCCAGCAGCTCCAATAGATTTGACAGTTACAATGAGCAGTTCTTC
TRBV27	NA	NA	TRBJ2-7	13	CASRGGDTYEQYF	TGTGCCAGCCGAGGTGGGGACACCTACGAGCAGTACTTC
TRBV6-5	NA	NA	TRBJ2-7	13	CASSYSDSYEQYF	TGTGCCAGCAGTTACTCGGACAGCTACGAGCAGTACTTC
TRBV27	NA	NA	TRBJ2-7	11	CASSFGYEQYF	TGTGCCAGCAGTTTCGGTTACGAGCAGTACTTC
TRBV28	TRBD2	NA	TRBJ2-5	14	CASSLLAEGETQYF	TGTGCCAGCAGCTTACTAGCGGAGGGGGAGACCCAGTACTTC
TRBV28	NA	NA	TRBJ1-2	17	CASSFQGSEASSYGYTF	TGTGCCAGCAGTTTCCAGGGCTCCGAGGCTTCCTCCTATGGCTACACCTTC
TRBV7-6	TRBD2	NA	TRBJ2-3	16	CASSITSGGALDTQYF	TGTGCCAGCAGCATCACTAGCGGGGGGGCATTAGATACGCAGTATTTT
TRBV28	TRBD2	NA	TRBJ2-3	20	CASSWSAGLAGGGNSDTQYF	TGTGCCAGCAGTTGGTCCGCCGGACTAGCGGGAGGAGGGAATTCAGATACGCAGTATTTT
TRBV2	TRBD2	few	TRBJ2-7	16	CASSISRTSFSYEQYF	TGTGCCAGCAGTATTTCTCGGACTAGCTTCTCCTACGAGCAGTACTTC
TRBV7-9	TRBD2	NA	TRBJ2-5	19	CSSSAGLAGGPKVGETQYF	TGTTCCAGCAGCGCCGGACTAGCGGGGGGGCCAAAGGTTGGGGAGACCCAGTACTTC
TRBV2	TRBD1	NA	TRBJ1-5	13	CASSGTGYQPQHF	TGTGCCAGCAGTGGGACAGGGTATCAGCCCCAGCATTTT
TRBV5-1	TRBD2	NA	TRBJ2-1	18	CASSSGLAGTVAYNEQFF	TGCGCCAGCAGCTCGGGACTAGCGGGAACCGTTGCCTACAATGAGCAGTTCTTC
TRBV7-8	TRBD1	NA	TRBJ1-5	15	CASIGQGGSNQPQHF	TGTGCCAGCATTGGACAGGGCGGGAGCAATCAGCCCCAGCATTTT
TRBV30	TRBD1	NA	TRBJ1-6	14	CAWSPQGAYSPLHF	TGTGCCTGGAGCCCACAGGGGGCCTATTCACCCCTCCACTTT
TRBV27	NA	NA	TRBJ2-1	13	CASSSRSYNEQFF	TGTGCCAGCAGTTCGCGCTCCTACAATGAGCAGTTCTTC
TRBV27	NA	NA	TRBJ1-2	17	CASSLSTSSGQTIGYTF	TGTGCCAGCAGTCTAAGCACCTCGAGCGGACAGACTATCGGCTACACCTTC
TRBV5-4	TRBD2	NA	TRBJ2-1	19	CASSLILAGGQISYNEQFF	TGTGCCAGCAGCTTGATCTTAGCGGGAGGACAGATCTCCTACAATGAGCAGTTCTTC
TRBV5-1	TRBD1	NA	TRBJ1-2	13	CASSQTGGHGYTF	TGCGCCAGCAGCCAAACAGGGGGGCATGGCTACACCTTC
TRBV21-1	NA	NA	TRBJ1-6	16	CASSKCSGGQNSPLHF	TGTGCCAGCAGCAAATGTAGTGGAGGGCAGAATTCACCCCTCCACTTT
TRBV6-1	TRBD2	few	TRBJ2-1	15	CASSEFASGYNEQFF	TGTGCCAGCAGTGAATTCGCTAGCGGGTACAATGAGCAGTTCTTC
TRBV6-1	NA	NA	TRBJ1-5	15	CATGTKSNSNQPQHF	TGTGCCACAGGGACAAAAAGTAATAGCAATCAGCCCCAGCATTTT
TRBV19	TRBD1	NA	TRBJ2-1	15	CASSLRDRGGNEQFF	TGTGCCAGTAGTCTCCGGGACAGGGGAGGCAATGAGCAGTTCTTC
TRBV2	TRBD2	once	TRBJ2-3	16	CASTLIAGGSGDTQYF	TGTGCCAGCACCTTAATAGCGGGGGGGAGTGGAGATACGCAGTATTTT
TRBV5-1	TRBD1	NA	TRBJ2-7	14	CASSVTGGAYEQYF	TGCGCCAGCAGCGTGACAGGGGGCGCGTACGAGCAGTACTTC
TRBV6-5	NA	NA	TRBJ2-1	11	CASSYSDEQFF	TGTGCCAGCAGTTACTCCGATGAGCAGTTCTTC
TRBV14	NA	NA	TRBJ1-1	16	CASSHFDRSGNGEAFF	TGTGCCAGCAGCCATTTTGACAGGAGTGGTAATGGTGAAGCTTTCTTT
TRBV6-5	NA	NA	TRBJ2-3	15	CASSYSTPGTDTQYF	TGTGCCAGCAGTTACTCGACTCCTGGCACAGATACGCAGTATTTT
TRBV29-1	TRBD1	NA	TRBJ2-7	14	CSVIWTGNSYEQYF	TGCAGCGTTATTTGGACAGGGAATTCCTACGAGCAGTACTTC
TRBV28	NA	NA	TRBJ2-7	12	CASRAGQYEQYF	TGTGCCAGCAGAGCCGGACAGTACGAGCAGTACTTC
TRBV4-2	NA	NA	TRBJ1-6	22	CASSPEVGLIPHQYSPNSPLHF	TGTGCCAGCAGCCCCGAAGTCGGGTTGATACCGCACCAGTATTCTCCGAATTCACCCCTCCACTTT
TRBV4-1	NA	NA	TRBJ2-1	17	CASSQDLAGGLRSEQFF	TGCGCCAGCAGCCAAGATCTGGCGGGCGGGCTCAGGAGTGAGCAGTTCTTC
TRBV4-2	TRBD1	NA	TRBJ1-1	14	CASRLGQANTEAFF	TGTGCCAGCAGGCTGGGACAGGCTAACACTGAAGCTTTCTTT
TRBV5-1	NA	few	TRBJ2-2	16	CASSLQPGSDTGELFF	TGCGCCAGCAGCTTGCAACCAGGGTCGGACACCGGGGAGCTGTTTTTT
TRBV5-6	TRBD1	NA	TRBJ1-4	15	CASSRGQGAGEKLFF	TGTGCCAGCAGCCGCGGACAGGGGGCGGGAGAAAAACTGTTTTTT
TRBV19	NA	NA	TRBJ1-2	11	CASRLRYGYTF	TGTGCCAGTAGGCTGAGGTATGGCTACACCTTC
TRBV5-8	NA	NA	TRBJ1-2	13	CASSLVLGDGYTF	TGTGCCAGCAGCTTGGTGTTGGGAGATGGCTACACCTTC
TRBV7-8	TRBD2	NA	TRBJ2-1	18	CASSPGLAGEFRHNEQFF	TGTGCCAGCAGCCCCGGACTAGCGGGAGAATTTCGCCACAATGAGCAGTTCTTC
TRBV5-1	TRBD1	NA	TRBJ1-2	15	CASSLETGVNYGYTF	TGCGCCAGCAGCTTGGAAACAGGGGTTAACTATGGCTACACCTTC
TRBV10-2	NA	NA	TRBJ1-5	20	CASSESSLTRYRNSNQPQHF	TGCGCCAGCAGTGAGTCGTCTTTGACAAGATATCGAAATAGCAATCAGCCCCAGCATTTT